This entry features one TCR beta chain sequence. Its antigen remains unidentified. No clone much larger than this one lies a single base away; base qualities are absent. This specimen's time point label, per the study, means: cells obtained before transplantation from donor or recipient. CD3+CD4+ and CD3+CD8+ populations were FACS-sorted from unstimulated pre-transplant donor and recipient cells taken from spleen or lymph nodes. These data belong to a study of graft-versus-host responses after intestinal transplantation (dated by TCRdb to about 2021). In the study overall: The transplants that recipients received were multivisceral, liver-intestinal, or isolated intestinal. A peak of at least 4% donor T cells among recipient peripheral blood mononuclear cells was the definition used for donor T cell macrochimerism. Bulk TCR-beta CDR3 sequencing was used to track graft-versus-host and host-versus-graft alloreactive T cell clones in the graft, circulation and bone marrow after intestinal transplantation. To identify alloreactive clones, pre-transplant mixed lymphocyte reaction products were sequenced and then compared with unstimulated pre-transplant donor and recipient T cells. Every recipient was given anti-thymocyte globulin induction, followed by 3 to 4 years of maintenance tacrolimus and steroids. Instead of going to the commercial service, samples from a few later patients were sequenced in-house on an Illumina MiSeq and processed with MiXCR. Of the roughly 23 intestinal transplant recipients enrolled in the cohort, one of whom was a retransplant, a few patients without pretransplant specimens were excluded.

General findings and caveats noted by the study authors: Peak levels of circulating GvH clones were associated with declines in HvG clones early after transplant. GvH clones turned up in recipient bone marrow, with some appearing earlier in ileal mucosa or blood, a pattern consistent with an intestinal mucosal origin. Patients with donor T cell macrochimerism had high GvH to HvG T cell clonal ratios in their allografts. The conclusions were limited by the relatively low number and heterogeneity of the intestinal transplant patients.

Libraries were built with the immunoSEQ multiplex PCR assay. For most patients, genomic DNA was isolated with the Qiagen DNeasy Blood and Tissue Kit and sent frozen to Adaptive Biotechnologies for TCR sequencing. High-throughput TCR-beta CDR3 sequencing of genomic DNA from most patients was performed by Adaptive Biotechnologies. The authors processed their data as follows. Adaptive's ImmunoSEQ software supplied the TCR sequencing data for around 19 patients, while MiXCR and VDJtools were used to process three other patients. CD4 versus CD8 sorting errors were corrected by removing sequences found in both subsets at a frequency ratio below 5:1. CDR3 nucleotide sequences shared between donor and recipient were removed because the origin of such sequences could not be assigned. At least 2-fold expansion over unstimulated cells and a minimum CFSE-low frequency of 0.002% (template counts) or 0.001% (read counts) were required for clones to be classified as alloreactive. Mappable clones were those detected in sequenced pre-transplant spleen, lymph node, or MLR CFSE-low populations of the donor or recipient. The cumulative frequency of alloreactive clones was calculated as a percentage of all sequences, weighted by copy number. Entries here come from immuneACCESS through TCRdb and include only in-frame sequences with V and J called. Some clones fail to appear in such tables; in the studies checked, an unresolved V gene covers under half of the shortfall, and the cause of the remainder is unknown. V, J and clone size are those of that table, while D and trimming were read from the DNA. This sample lists fewer than 150,000 clones; 85% to 95% were detected once. Over 0.15% of the sample belongs to the ten largest clones.

The sample was unstimulated CD4+ T cells sorted from spleen or lymph node cells, taken before intestinal transplant. This TCR was sampled from a human donor who received an intestinal transplant.

The CDR3 reads as follows: CASSLVGTGGGYTF. The bases read TGCGCCAGCAGCTTGGTCGGGACAGGGGGCGGCTACACCTTC. In this chain, TRBV5-1 is recombined with TRBJ1-2, with 12 bases in between that match TRBD1. V loses 0 bases at its end and J loses 8 bases; junction bases beyond the gene matches: 2. CDR1 and CDR2 (SGHRS, YFSETQ) derive from the germline V gene. The CDR3 runs 14 amino acids, cysteine and phenylalanine included. Of all the DNA, just the CDR3 is kept, 42 bases in frame from base 1. Here the CDR3 is joined to the reference TRBV5-1 and TRBJ1-2 genes, and the full variable domain is: KAGVTQTPRYLIKTRGQQVTLSCSPISGHRSVSWYQQTPGQGLQFLFEYFSETQRNKGNFPGRFSGRQFSNSRSEMNVSTLELGDSALYLCASSLVGTGGGYTFGSGTRLTVV.